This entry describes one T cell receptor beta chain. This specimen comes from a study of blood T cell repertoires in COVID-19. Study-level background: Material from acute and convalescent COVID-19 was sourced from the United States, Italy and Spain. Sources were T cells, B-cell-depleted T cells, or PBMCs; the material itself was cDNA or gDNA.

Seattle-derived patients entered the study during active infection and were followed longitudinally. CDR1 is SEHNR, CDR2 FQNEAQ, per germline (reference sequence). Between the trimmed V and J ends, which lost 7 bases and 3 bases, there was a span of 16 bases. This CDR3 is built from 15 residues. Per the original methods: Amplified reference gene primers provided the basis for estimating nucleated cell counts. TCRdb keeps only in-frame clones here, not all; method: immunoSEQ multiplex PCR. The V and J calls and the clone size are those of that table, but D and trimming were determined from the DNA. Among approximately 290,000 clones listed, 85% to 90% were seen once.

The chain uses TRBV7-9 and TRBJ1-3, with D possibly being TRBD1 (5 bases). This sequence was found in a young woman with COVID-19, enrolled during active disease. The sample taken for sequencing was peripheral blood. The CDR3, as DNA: TGTGCCAGCACCACCGGGGGAGGGAATGGAAACACCATATATTTT. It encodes CASTTGGGNGNTIYF.